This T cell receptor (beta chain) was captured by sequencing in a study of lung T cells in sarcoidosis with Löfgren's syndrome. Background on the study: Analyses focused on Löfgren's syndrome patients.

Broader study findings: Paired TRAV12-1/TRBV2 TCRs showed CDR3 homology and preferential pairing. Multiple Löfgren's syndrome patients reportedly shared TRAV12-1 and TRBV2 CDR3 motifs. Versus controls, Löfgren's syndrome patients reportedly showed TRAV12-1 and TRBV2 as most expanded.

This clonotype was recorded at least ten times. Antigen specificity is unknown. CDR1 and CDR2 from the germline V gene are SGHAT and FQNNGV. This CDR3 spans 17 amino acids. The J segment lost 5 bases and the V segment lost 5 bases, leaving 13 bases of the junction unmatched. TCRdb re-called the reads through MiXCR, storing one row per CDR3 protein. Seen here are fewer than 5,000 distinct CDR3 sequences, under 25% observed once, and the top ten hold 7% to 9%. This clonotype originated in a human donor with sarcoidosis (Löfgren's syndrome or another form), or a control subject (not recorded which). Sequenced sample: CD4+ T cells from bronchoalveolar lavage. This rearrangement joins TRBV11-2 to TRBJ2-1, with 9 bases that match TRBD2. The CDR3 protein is CASSEEGREGLDNEQFF. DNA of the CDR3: TGTGCCAGCAGCGAAGAGGGGCGGGAGGGCCTCGACAATGAGCAGTTCTTC.